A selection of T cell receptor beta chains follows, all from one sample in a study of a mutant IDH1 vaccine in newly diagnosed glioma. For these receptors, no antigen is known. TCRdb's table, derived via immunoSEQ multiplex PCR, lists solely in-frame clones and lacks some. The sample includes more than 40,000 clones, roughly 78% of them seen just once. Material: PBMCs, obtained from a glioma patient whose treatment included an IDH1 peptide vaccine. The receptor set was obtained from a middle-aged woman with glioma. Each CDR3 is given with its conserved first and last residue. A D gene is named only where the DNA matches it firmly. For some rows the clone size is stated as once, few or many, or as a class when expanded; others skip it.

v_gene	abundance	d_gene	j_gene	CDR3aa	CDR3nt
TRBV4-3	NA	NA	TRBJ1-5	CASSQDPPGNQPQHF	TGCGCCAGCAGCCAAGATCCGCCCGGGAATCAGCCCCAGCATTTT
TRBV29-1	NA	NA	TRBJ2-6	CSVEFPRGGPGANVLTF	TGCAGCGTTGAATTTCCCAGGGGGGGCCCTGGGGCCAACGTCCTGACTTTC
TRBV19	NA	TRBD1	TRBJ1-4	CASCERYSGQAPTNEKLFF	TGTGCCAGTTGCGAGCGCTACTCTGGACAGGCCCCAACTAATGAAAAACTGTTTTTT
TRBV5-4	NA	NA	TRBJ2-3	CASSLAGVIDTQYF	TGTGCCAGCAGCTTGGCCGGGGTAATAGATACGCAGTATTTT
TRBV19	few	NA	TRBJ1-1	CASNGGPTNTEAFF	TGTGCCAGTAACGGGGGTCCTACTAACACTGAAGCTTTCTTT
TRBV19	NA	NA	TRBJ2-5	CASSTQGSQETQYF	TGTGCCAGTAGTACACAGGGAAGCCAAGAGACCCAGTACTTC
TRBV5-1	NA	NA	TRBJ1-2	CASSLGGRSRGGYTF	TGCGCCAGCAGCTTGGGGGGCCGTTCTCGCGGTGGCTACACCTTC
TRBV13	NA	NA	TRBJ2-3	CASSISTDTQYF	TGTGCCAGCAGCATCAGCACAGATACGCAGTATTTT
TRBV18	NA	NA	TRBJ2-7	CASSPPSAEEQYF	TGTGCCAGCTCACCACCGTCGGCGGAGGAGCAGTACTTC
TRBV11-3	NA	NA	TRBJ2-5	CASRSGLEETQYF	TGTGCCAGCAGGTCGGGCCTTGAAGAGACCCAGTACTTC
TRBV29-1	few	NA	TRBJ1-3	CSAGGDMKPGNTIYF	TGCAGCGCAGGCGGAGACATGAAGCCAGGAAACACCATATATTTT
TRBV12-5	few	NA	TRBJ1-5	CASVQYSNQPQHF	TGTGCTAGTGTCCAATATAGCAATCAGCCCCAGCATTTT
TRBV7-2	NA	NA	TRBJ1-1	CASSLAVGRTTNTEAFF	TGTGCCAGCAGCCTCGCTGTGGGACGGACAACGAACACTGAAGCTTTCTTT
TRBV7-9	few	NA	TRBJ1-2	CASINEGDGYTF	TGTGCCAGCATCAACGAGGGGGATGGCTACACCTTC
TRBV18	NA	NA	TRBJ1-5	CASSTIQAPGQPQHF	TGTGCCAGCTCAACAATACAGGCCCCCGGGCAGCCCCAGCATTTT
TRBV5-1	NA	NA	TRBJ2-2	CASNLLAANTGELFF	TGCGCCAGCAACCTACTTGCGGCGAACACCGGGGAGCTGTTTTTT
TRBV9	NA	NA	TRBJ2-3	CASSVAQVGADTQYF	TGTGCCAGCAGCGTCGCTCAGGTGGGGGCAGATACGCAGTATTTT